The source of this TCR beta chain is a study of T cell responses to AZD1222 COVID-19 vaccine. For this clone: As yet, its antigen is unknown.

The V and J ends lost 6 bases and 1 base respectively, with 12 bases between them. The CDR3 totals 14 residues. The germline gives CDR1 SGHVS, CDR2 FNYEAQ. Study-level findings and limits: Only five to seven individuals given AZD1222 were seropositive at baseline. Donors skewed white British and female; clonal diversity was possibly underestimated. Repertoire sampling occurred only after the peak T cell response.

Only in-frame clones appear in the TCRdb table, and some are missing; sequencing was by immunoSEQ multiplex PCR. The repertoire holds about 120,000 clones, with roughly 90% as singletons. The material sequenced was peripheral blood, taken on day 0 of AZD1222 vaccination. The sequence derives from an adult in good health. The chain couples TRBV7-6 to TRBJ1-1, with a weak D call TRBD1 (5 bases). CDR3 bases: TGTGCCAGCAGTCCAGGGATGGAGAACACTGAAGCTTTCTTT. Its protein is CASSPGMENTEAFF.